This T cell receptor beta chain was sequenced in a study of cytomegalovirus exposure and HLA in healthy donors. The V gene lost 0 bases and the J gene lost 3 bases, with 19 bases spanning the gap. Per the germline V gene, CDR1 is SGDLS and CDR2 is YYNGEE. The length of the CDR3 is 18 residues. This clone came up a few times. Its target is unknown. Whole-study results and caveats: Segments of the TCR beta V type were, in most cases, productive about 87% or about 30% of the time in an earlier analysis. Immune exposure information comprised only CMV serostatus.

Everyone who donated was a healthy bone marrow donor. The study ran its PCR with 60 Vbeta and 13 Jbeta primers. The method was immunoSEQ multiplex PCR; TCRdb's version includes in-frame clones alone and lacks a portion of them. The sample records about 120,000 clones, over 70% being singletons. The sequenced material came from PBMCs. This chain joins TRBV9 and TRBJ2-1; D is unclear. The clonotype originates from a female donor in good health and CMV-seropositive. CDR3 sequence reads: CASSVALSFQNYYNEQFF. CDR3 DNA sequence: TGTGCCAGCAGCGTAGCCCTTTCCTTTCAGAACTACTACAATGAGCAGTTCTTC.